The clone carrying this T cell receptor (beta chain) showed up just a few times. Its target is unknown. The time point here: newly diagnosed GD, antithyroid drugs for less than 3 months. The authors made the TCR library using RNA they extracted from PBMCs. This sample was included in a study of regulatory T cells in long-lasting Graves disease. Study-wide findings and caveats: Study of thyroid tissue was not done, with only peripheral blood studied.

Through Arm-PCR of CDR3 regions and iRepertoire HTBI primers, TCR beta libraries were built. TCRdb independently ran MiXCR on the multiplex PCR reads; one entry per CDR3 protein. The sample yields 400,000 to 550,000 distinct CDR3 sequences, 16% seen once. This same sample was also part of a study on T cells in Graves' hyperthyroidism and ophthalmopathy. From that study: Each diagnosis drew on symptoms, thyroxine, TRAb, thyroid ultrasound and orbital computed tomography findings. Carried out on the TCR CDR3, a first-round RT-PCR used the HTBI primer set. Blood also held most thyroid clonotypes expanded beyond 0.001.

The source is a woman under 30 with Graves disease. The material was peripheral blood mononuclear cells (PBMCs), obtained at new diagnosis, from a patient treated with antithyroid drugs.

The CDR3 nucleotides read TGTGCCAGCAGTTTATTTAGTGGTTACGAGCAGTACTTC. This encodes CASSLFSGYEQYF. The chain couples TRBV27 to TRBJ2-7; D gene ambiguous. Trimming pared 1 base from V and 4 bases from J, leaving 8 bases between. The length of the CDR3 is 13 residues. Germline lookup yields CDR1 MNHEY and CDR2 SMNVEV (reference sequence).